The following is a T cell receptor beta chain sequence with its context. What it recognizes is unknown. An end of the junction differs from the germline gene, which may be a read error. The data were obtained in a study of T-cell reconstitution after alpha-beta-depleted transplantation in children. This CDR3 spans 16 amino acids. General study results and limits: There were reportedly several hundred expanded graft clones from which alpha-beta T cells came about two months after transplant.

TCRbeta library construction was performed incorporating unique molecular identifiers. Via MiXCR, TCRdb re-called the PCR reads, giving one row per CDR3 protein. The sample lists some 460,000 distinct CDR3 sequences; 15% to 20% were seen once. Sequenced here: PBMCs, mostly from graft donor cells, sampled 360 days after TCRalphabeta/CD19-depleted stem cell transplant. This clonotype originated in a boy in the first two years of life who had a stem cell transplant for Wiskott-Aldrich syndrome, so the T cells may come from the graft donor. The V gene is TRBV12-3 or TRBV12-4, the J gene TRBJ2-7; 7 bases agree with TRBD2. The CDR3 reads CPSSPRLAADSYEQYF. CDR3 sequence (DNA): TGTCCCAGCAGTCCCCGACTAGCCGCCGACTCCTACGAGCAGTACTTC.